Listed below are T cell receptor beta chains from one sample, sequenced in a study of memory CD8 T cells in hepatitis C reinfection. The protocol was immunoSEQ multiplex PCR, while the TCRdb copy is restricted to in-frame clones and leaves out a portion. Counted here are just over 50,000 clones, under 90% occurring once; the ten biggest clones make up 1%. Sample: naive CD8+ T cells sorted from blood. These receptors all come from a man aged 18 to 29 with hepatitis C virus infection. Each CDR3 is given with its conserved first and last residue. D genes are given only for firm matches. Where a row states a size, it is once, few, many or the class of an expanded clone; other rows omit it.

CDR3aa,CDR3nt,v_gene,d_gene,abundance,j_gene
CASSSDRGNTEAFF,TGTGCCAGCAGCTCCGACAGGGGGAACACTGAAGCTTTCTTT,TRBV9,TRBD1,-,TRBJ1-1
CASSPTGGGDGYTF,TGTGCCAGCAGCCCGACAGGGGGCGGTGATGGCTACACCTTC,TRBV6-5,TRBD1,-,TRBJ1-2
CASSERLGVDGYTF,TGTGCCAGCAGTGAACGCCTCGGAGTAGATGGCTACACCTTC,TRBV6-1,-,-,TRBJ1-2
CASSLGQVGYNEQFF,TGTGCCAGCAGCTTGGGACAGGTGGGCTACAATGAGCAGTTCTTC,TRBV5-4,-,-,TRBJ2-1
CASSVGTSGNEQFF,TGTGCCAGTAGTGTCGGGACTAGCGGTAATGAGCAGTTCTTC,TRBV19,TRBD2,once,TRBJ2-1
CASTQTRTDDYNEQFF,TGTGCCAGCACCCAAACCCGGACAGACGACTACAATGAGCAGTTCTTC,TRBV28,-,-,TRBJ2-1
CASSPDRSNSPLHF,TGTGCCAGCAGTCCCGACAGGAGTAATTCACCCCTCCACTTT,TRBV6-1,-,-,TRBJ1-6
CATSPLRVLGRTDTQYF,TGTGCCACCAGCCCCCTTCGAGTTCTGGGCCGCACAGATACGCAGTATTTT,TRBV15,-,-,TRBJ2-3
CASSFKGTLSNQPQHF,TGTGCCAGCAGTTTTAAGGGGACTCTTAGCAATCAGCCCCAGCATTTT,TRBV27,-,-,TRBJ1-5
CASSPSVSYNEQFF,TGTGCCAGTAGTCCTAGCGTCTCCTACAATGAGCAGTTCTTC,TRBV19,-,-,TRBJ2-1
CASSVGGGVRNTIYF,TGTGCCAGCAGCGTTGGGGGGGGCGTAAGAAACACCATATATTTT,TRBV9,-,-,TRBJ1-3
CASTRLINYGYTF,TGTGCCAGCACCCGACTGATAAACTATGGCTACACCTTC,TRBV6-6,-,few,TRBJ1-2
CASSLWDRADTQYF,TGTGCCAGCAGTTTATGGGACAGGGCAGATACGCAGTATTTT,TRBV27,TRBD1,-,TRBJ2-3
CASSPRGGLAGNEQFF,TGTGCCAGCAGTCCACGTGGAGGGCTAGCGGGAAATGAGCAGTTCTTC,TRBV5-4,TRBD2,-,TRBJ2-1
CASSQISQGDGYTF,TGCGCCAGCAGCCAAATTTCACAGGGAGATGGCTACACCTTC,TRBV4-1,-,once,TRBJ1-2
CASSPRTSGYYEQYF,TGTGCCAGCAGCCCAAGGACTAGCGGCTACTACGAGCAGTACTTC,TRBV7-8,TRBD2,once,TRBJ2-7
CATLAGAPEYEQYF,TGCGCCACCCTAGCGGGAGCGCCCGAGTACGAGCAGTACTTC,TRBV10-2,TRBD2,-,TRBJ2-7
CASSEQGGGNYGYTF,TGTGCCAGCAGTGAACAGGGGGGAGGTAACTATGGCTACACCTTC,TRBV2,TRBD1,-,TRBJ1-2
CASSLGQGVSRDTGELFF,TGCGCCAGCAGCCTGGGACAGGGGGTGTCACGAGACACCGGGGAGCTGTTTTTT,TRBV5-1,TRBD1,-,TRBJ2-2
CASSDGTSGRNEQFF,TGTGCCAGCAGTGATGGGACTAGCGGACGCAATGAGCAGTTCTTC,TRBV27,TRBD2,-,TRBJ2-1
CASSPGRGGALDTQYF,TGTGCCAGCAGCCCTGGAAGAGGGGGCGCGTTAGATACGCAGTATTTT,TRBV7-9,TRBD1,-,TRBJ2-3
CASSIDATNEKLFF,TGTGCCAGCAGTATAGATGCAACTAATGAAAAACTGTTTTTT,TRBV6-6,-,-,TRBJ1-4
CASSLSGGPGGSYNEQFF,TGTGCCAGCAGTTTATCGGGGGGACCGGGAGGGTCCTACAATGAGCAGTTCTTC,TRBV27,TRBD2,-,TRBJ2-1
CASSYRGGDTQYF,TGTGCCAGCAGTTACAGGGGCGGAGATACGCAGTATTTT,TRBV28,TRBD1,-,TRBJ2-3
CASTREDFF,TGCGCCAGCACCCGGGAGGATTTCTTT,TRBV10-1,-,few,TRBJ1-1
CASSLGVAGLQETQYF,TGTGCCAGCAGCTTAGGGGTAGCGGGACTCCAAGAGACCCAGTACTTC,TRBV11-2,TRBD2,-,TRBJ2-5
CASSLAAVVRREVADTQYF,TGTGCCAGCAGCTTAGCGGCGGTTGTACGGCGGGAGGTCGCAGATACGCAGTATTTT,TRBV7-8,TRBD2,-,TRBJ2-3
CASSQGTGGTNIQYF,TGCGCCAGCAGCCAAGGAACAGGGGGAACGAACATTCAGTACTTC,TRBV4-3,TRBD1,-,TRBJ2-4
CASSLTGGARSGANVLTF,TGTGCCAGCAGCCTGACAGGGGGCGCGAGGTCTGGGGCCAACGTCCTGACTTTC,TRBV27,TRBD1,-,TRBJ2-6
CASSPRGGGFNEQFF,TGTGCCAGCAGCCCGAGGGGGGGCGGATTCAATGAGCAGTTCTTC,TRBV7-9,-,-,TRBJ2-1
CASSIRTGEQYF,TGCGCCAGCAGCATTCGGACAGGCGAGCAGTACTTC,TRBV5-1,TRBD1,-,TRBJ2-7
CASSDPAGNDEKLFF,TGTGCCAGCAGTGATCCGGCCGGGAACGATGAAAAACTGTTTTTT,TRBV2,-,-,TRBJ1-4
CASSLLSGGSDTQYF,TGTGCCAGCAGCTTACTTAGCGGGGGGTCAGATACGCAGTATTTT,TRBV7-2,TRBD2,-,TRBJ2-3
CASSLLAGLGNEQFF,TGTGCCAGCAGCCTACTAGCGGGACTTGGTAATGAGCAGTTCTTC,TRBV7-9,TRBD2,few,TRBJ2-1
CASSSRQGRNQPQHF,TGTGCCAGCAGTTCCCGACAGGGACGGAATCAGCCCCAGCATTTT,TRBV6-5,TRBD1,-,TRBJ1-5
CASKTGSVTEAFF,TGTGCCAGCAAGACAGGGTCGGTCACTGAAGCTTTCTTT,TRBV7-9,TRBD1,-,TRBJ1-1
CASSLVTGGSDTQYF,TGTGCCAGCAGCCTAGTCACCGGGGGATCAGATACGCAGTATTTT,TRBV6-5,-,-,TRBJ2-3
CANGEGQGADTQYF,TGTGCCAACGGTGAGGGACAGGGAGCAGATACGCAGTATTTT,TRBV7-9,TRBD1,-,TRBJ2-3
CASSPMGRGTEAFF,TGTGCCAGCAGCCCTATGGGGAGGGGAACTGAAGCTTTCTTT,TRBV14,-,-,TRBJ1-1
CASSILAGGSTDTQYF,TGTGCCAGTAGTATACTAGCGGGGGGATCCACAGATACGCAGTATTTT,TRBV19,TRBD2,-,TRBJ2-3
CASSIEGLAGGQTTTDTQYF,TGTGCCAGTAGTATAGAGGGACTAGCGGGGGGCCAAACTACCACAGATACGCAGTATTTT,TRBV19,TRBD2,-,TRBJ2-3
CASSYSSATDTQYF,TGTGCCAGCAGTTACTCGTCTGCGACAGATACGCAGTATTTT,TRBV6-6,-,-,TRBJ2-3
CASRTGTRGVREQFF,TGTGCCAGTCGAACCGGGACTAGAGGCGTGCGGGAGCAGTTCTTC,TRBV19,TRBD2,once,TRBJ2-1
CASVPVAYGTVLGEQYF,TGTGCCAGCGTACCGGTAGCCTACGGGACAGTGCTTGGCGAGCAGTACTTC,TRBV28,TRBD1,-,TRBJ2-7
CASSQGGLLGANNQPQHF,TGCGCCAGCAGCCAAGGGGGCCTTCTGGGGGCTAACAATCAGCCCCAGCATTTT,TRBV4-1,-,-,TRBJ1-5
CASSPGGADTQYF,TGTGCCAGCAGCCCCGGAGGAGCAGATACGCAGTATTTT,TRBV7-9,-,-,TRBJ2-3
CASSIGGRPEGETQYF,TGTGCCAGTAGTATAGGTGGCAGGCCGGAGGGAGAGACCCAGTACTTC,TRBV19,-,-,TRBJ2-5
CASSAPGATDTQYF,TGTGCCAGCAGCGCCCCTGGAGCCACAGATACGCAGTATTTT,TRBV28,-,-,TRBJ2-3
CASSQAVAGGLYEQYF,TGTGCCAGCAGTCAAGCGGTCGCGGGAGGACTGTACGAGCAGTACTTC,TRBV14,TRBD2,-,TRBJ2-7
CASSLDSGTGVETQYF,TGTGCCAGCAGCTTAGATTCCGGAACAGGGGTGGAGACCCAGTACTTC,TRBV11-2,TRBD1,-,TRBJ2-5
CASSYPSDSYEQYF,TGTGCCAGCAGTTACCCAAGCGATTCCTACGAGCAGTACTTC,TRBV6-6,-,-,TRBJ2-7